Listed here is a single TCR beta chain. What it recognizes is unknown. A read error may be the cause here, since a much bigger clone is one base away. Germline CDR1 is MNHNS and CDR2 is SASEGT. Trimming removed 6 bases from V and 9 bases from J; junction bases left unmatched: 10. This CDR3 region has 16 residues. Amplification of TCR alpha and beta CDR3 regions from RNA used iRepertoire nested multiplex PCR. For one-step reverse transcription and amplification, roughly 85-450 ng of tissue mRNA or PBMC total RNA was used. Via MiXCR, TCRdb re-called the multiplex PCR reads, giving one row per CDR3 protein. The table lists about 190,000 distinct CDR3 sequences, approximately 30% of them singletons. The sample originates from a study of glioma-infiltrating T cells. General study findings and limits: Non-neoplastic patients had below-expected tissue-blood divergence, while all gliomas exceeded expectation. Only very few CDR3 sequences appeared in both tissue and blood.

This TCR was sampled from a human donor with low-grade glioma or glioblastoma, undergoing nonglioma brain surgery, or in good health (not recorded which). The chain carries TRBV6-1 and TRBJ2-1; TRBD2 matches at 14 bases. Sequenced material: glioma tissue, nonneoplastic brain tissue, or PBMCs (not recorded which). The CDR3 nucleotides read TGTGCCAGCAGCTTCGGGGGGACTAGCGGGGGAGGTGAGCAGTTCTTC. This encodes CASSFGGTSGGGEQFF.